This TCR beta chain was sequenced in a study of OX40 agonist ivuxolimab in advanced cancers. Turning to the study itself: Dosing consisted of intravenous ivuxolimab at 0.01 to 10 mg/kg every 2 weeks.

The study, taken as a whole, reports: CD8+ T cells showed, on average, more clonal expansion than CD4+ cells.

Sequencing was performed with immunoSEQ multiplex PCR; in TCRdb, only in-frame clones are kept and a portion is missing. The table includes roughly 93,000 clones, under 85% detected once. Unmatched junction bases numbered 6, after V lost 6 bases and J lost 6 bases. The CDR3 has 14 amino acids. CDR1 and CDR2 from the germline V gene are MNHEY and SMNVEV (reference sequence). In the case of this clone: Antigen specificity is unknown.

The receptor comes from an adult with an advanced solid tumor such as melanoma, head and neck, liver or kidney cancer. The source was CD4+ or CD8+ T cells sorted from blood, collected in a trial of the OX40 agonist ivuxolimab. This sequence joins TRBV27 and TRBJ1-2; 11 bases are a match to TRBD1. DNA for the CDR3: TGTGCCAGCAGGGACAGGGGGCGCAGGGATGGCTACACCTTC. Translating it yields CASRDRGRRDGYTF.